Listed below are T cell receptor beta chains from one sample, sequenced in a study of shared clonotypes between healthy human individuals. Assay used: immunoSEQ multiplex PCR; TCRdb lists only in-frame clones, some missing. Counted here are roughly 590,000 clones, roughly 95% occurring once; the ten biggest clones make up 0.095% to 0.12%. Sequenced sample: naive CD8+ T cells sorted from blood. These TCRs come from a woman under 40 in good health. CDR3s include the opening cysteine and the closing phenylalanine or tryptophan. A D gene is named only where the DNA matches it firmly. Clone size, where shown, is once, few, many, or a class for clones that have expanded.

TRBJ2-2 | . | . | TRBV10-2 | CASSVDLGTGELFF | TGCGCCAGCAGTGTGGATTTAGGCACCGGGGAGCTGTTTTTT
TRBJ1-5 | TRBD1 | . | TRBV6-1 | CASSEPGGRSNQPQHF | TGTGCCAGCAGTGAACCAGGGGGTCGGAGCAATCAGCCCCAGCATTTT
TRBJ2-3 | . | . | TRBV11-2 | CASSLWFGDTQYF | TGTGCCAGCAGCTTGTGGTTTGGAGATACGCAGTATTTT
TRBJ2-7 | TRBD2 | once | TRBV5-4 | CASSPRTSSYEQYF | TGTGCCAGCAGCCCAAGGACTAGCAGCTACGAGCAGTACTTC
TRBJ2-7 | TRBD2 | . | TRBV2 | CASSEVGGTAPHEQYF | TGTGCCAGCAGTGAAGTGGGGGGGACGGCCCCCCACGAGCAGTACTTC
TRBJ2-3 | . | . | TRBV27 | CASSLSEGNGDTQYF | TGTGCCAGCAGTTTATCGGAGGGGAACGGAGATACGCAGTATTTT
TRBJ2-1 | . | . | TRBV13 | CASSSGVRDEQFF | TGTGCCAGCAGCTCGGGGGTTCGTGATGAGCAGTTCTTC
TRBJ2-7 | TRBD1 | . | TRBV9 | CASSLTGGTAYEQYF | TGTGCCAGCAGCCTCACAGGGGGGACCGCCTACGAGCAGTACTTC
TRBJ2-1 | . | . | TRBV27 | CASSPRGAGPEQFF | TGTGCCAGCAGTCCCAGGGGCGCAGGGCCTGAGCAGTTCTTC
TRBJ2-1 | . | . | TRBV5-1 | CASSTGPDEQFF | TGCGCCAGCAGCACGGGACCGGATGAGCAGTTCTTC
TRBJ2-7 | . | . | TRBV6-5 | CASSYGDGFSYEQYF | TGTGCCAGCAGTTACGGGGATGGCTTCTCCTACGAGCAGTACTTC
TRBJ2-1 | TRBD1 | . | TRBV9 | CASSVSTGGNEQFF | TGTGCCAGCAGCGTATCGACAGGGGGCAATGAGCAGTTCTTC
TRBJ1-5 | TRBD1 | once | TRBV5-7 | CASSLGQGWSGQPQHF | TGTGCCAGCAGCTTGGGACAGGGCTGGTCAGGTCAGCCCCAGCATTTT
TRBJ1-1 | . | . | TRBV13 | CASSRGPGQAPEAFF | TGTGCCAGCAGCCGAGGGCCGGGGCAGGCCCCTGAAGCTTTCTTT
TRBJ2-7 | TRBD2 | . | TRBV10-1 | CARSGSGRISYEQYF | TGCGCCAGATCCGGAAGCGGGAGGATCTCCTACGAGCAGTACTTC
TRBJ2-7 | . | . | TRBV29-1 | CSVEETGSYEQYF | TGCAGCGTTGAAGAGACTGGCTCCTACGAGCAGTACTTC
TRBJ2-3 | . | . | TRBV14 | CASSLTGIGTDTQYF | TGTGCCAGCAGCCTCACAGGGATCGGCACAGATACGCAGTATTTT
TRBJ2-7 | . | . | TRBV9 | CASSLTGTPSYEQYF | TGTGCCAGCAGCCTCACCGGGACACCCTCCTACGAGCAGTACTTC
TRBJ2-3 | . | . | TRBV28 | CASSHHLSTDTQYF | TGTGCCAGCTCACACCACCTGAGCACAGATACGCAGTATTTT
TRBJ2-7 | . | . | TRBV19 | CASSIFGRDGYEQYF | TGTGCCAGTAGTATTTTCGGCAGGGATGGGTACGAGCAGTACTTC
TRBJ2-1 | TRBD1 | . | TRBV10-1 | CASSATAGQGINEQFF | TGCGCCAGCAGTGCCACCGCGGGACAGGGGATCAATGAGCAGTTCTTC
TRBJ2-1 | . | . | TRBV28 | CASSLISGSSYNEQFF | TGTGCCAGCAGTTTAATTAGCGGCAGCTCCTACAATGAGCAGTTCTTC
TRBJ2-1 | . | . | TRBV2 | CASSVSRTYNEQFF | TGTGCCAGCAGTGTATCAAGGACCTACAATGAGCAGTTCTTC
TRBJ2-7 | . | . | TRBV19 | CASSSPRDSYEQYF | TGTGCCAGTAGTTCACCCAGGGACTCCTACGAGCAGTACTTC
TRBJ2-5 | . | . | TRBV13 | CASSSRPTQETQYF | TGTGCCAGCAGCTCTAGGCCTACACAAGAGACCCAGTACTTC
TRBJ2-7 | . | . | TRBV27 | CASSLVRGGSYEQYF | TGTGCCAGCAGTTTAGTCAGGGGCGGCTCCTACGAGCAGTACTTC
TRBJ2-7 | TRBD2 | . | TRBV9 | CASSVGGGLAGVEQYF | TGTGCCAGCAGCGTAGGAGGGGGACTAGCGGGAGTCGAGCAGTACTTC
TRBJ2-7 | . | . | TRBV5-1 | CASSLAARGFYEQYF | TGCGCCAGCAGCTTGGCCGCCAGGGGCTTCTACGAGCAGTACTTC
TRBJ2-1 | TRBD2 | . | TRBV7-9 | CASSSHKGLAGVEQFF | TGTGCCAGCAGCTCGCATAAGGGACTAGCGGGAGTTGAGCAGTTCTTC
TRBJ2-7 | TRBD1 | . | TRBV28 | CASSFRDRGLHEQYF | TGTGCCAGCAGTTTTCGGGACAGGGGGCTCCACGAGCAGTACTTC
TRBJ2-7 | . | . | TRBV9 | CASSVGRSSSYEQYF | TGTGCCAGCAGCGTAGGACGTTCAAGCTCCTACGAGCAGTACTTC
TRBJ2-3 | . | . | TRBV19 | CASRGTDTQYF | TGTGCCAGTAGGGGCACAGATACGCAGTATTTT
TRBJ2-3 | TRBD2 | . | TRBV4-1 | CASSRWTSSADTQYF | TGCGCCAGCAGCCGCTGGACTAGCAGCGCAGATACGCAGTATTTT
TRBJ1-5 | TRBD1 | . | TRBV28 | CASGTGGNQPQHF | TGTGCCAGCGGGACAGGGGGGAATCAGCCCCAGCATTTT
TRBJ2-5 | . | . | TRBV5-1 | CASSPAERNGKTQYF | TGCGCCAGCAGCCCCGCCGAGCGGAATGGAAAGACCCAGTACTTC
TRBJ1-1 | . | . | TRBV28 | CASSLWRSGVKTEAFF | TGTGCCAGCAGTTTATGGAGGTCGGGGGTGAAGACTGAAGCTTTCTTT
TRBJ2-1 | TRBD1 | . | TRBV7-9 | CASSAGQADNEQFF | TGTGCCAGCAGCGCAGGACAGGCCGACAATGAGCAGTTCTTC
TRBJ2-7 | . | . | TRBV28 | CASSTLAETSPYEQYF | TGTGCCAGCAGTACCTTAGCGGAAACGTCCCCCTACGAGCAGTACTTC
TRBJ1-2 | TRBD1 | . | TRBV4-1 | CASSQGTDHYGYTF | TGCGCCAGCAGCCAGGGGACAGATCACTATGGCTACACCTTC
TRBJ2-7 | TRBD2 | . | TRBV2 | CASTLLGTSGYEQYF | TGTGCCAGCACCTTACTCGGGACTAGCGGCTACGAGCAGTACTTC
TRBJ1-2 | . | . | TRBV29-1 | CSVDTGTYGYTF | TGCAGCGTTGATACAGGGACCTATGGCTACACCTTC
TRBJ1-1 | . | . | TRBV27 | CASSPPDGSTEAFF | TGTGCCAGCAGTCCCCCCGACGGGAGCACTGAAGCTTTCTTT
TRBJ2-3 | TRBD2 | . | TRBV29-1 | CSVVLAGRSDTQYF | TGCAGCGTTGTACTAGCGGGAAGGTCTGATACGCAGTATTTT
TRBJ2-2 | TRBD2 | . | TRBV7-9 | CASSVAGGPPGELFF | TGTGCCAGCAGCGTAGCGGGAGGGCCCCCCGGGGAGCTGTTTTTT
TRBJ2-5 | . | . | TRBV7-9 | CASSSAGSQETQYF | TGTGCCAGCAGCTCGGCCGGGTCTCAAGAGACCCAGTACTTC
TRBJ1-2 | . | once | TRBV7-8 | CASGVREIAYGYTF | TGTGCCTCCGGAGTCCGGGAAATCGCCTATGGCTACACCTTC
TRBJ1-1 | . | . | TRBV7-6 | CASSFKPEAFF | TGTGCCAGCAGCTTCAAGCCAGAAGCTTTCTTT
TRBJ2-7 | . | . | TRBV9 | CASSVDEAEQYF | TGTGCCAGCAGCGTAGATGAGGCCGAGCAGTACTTC
TRBJ2-1 | TRBD2 | . | TRBV28 | CASTFTSASSYNEQFF | TGTGCCAGCACGTTCACTAGCGCTAGCTCCTACAATGAGCAGTTCTTC
TRBJ1-4 | . | . | TRBV13 | CASSLRGFDFGEKLFF | TGTGCCAGCAGCTTAAGGGGTTTTGACTTCGGTGAAAAACTGTTTTTT
TRBJ2-1 | . | . | TRBV5-4 | CASSSLKLGYVAPAFF | TGTGCCAGCAGCTCCCTCAAACTAGGATATGTTGCTCCCGCGTTCTTC
TRBJ2-7 | TRBD1 | . | TRBV6-5 | CASSLTGGNEQYF | TGTGCCAGCAGTCTGACAGGGGGAAACGAGCAGTACTTC
TRBJ2-7 | . | once | TRBV27 | CASSLSSGSYEQYF | TGTGCCAGCAGTTTATCATCCGGGTCCTACGAGCAGTACTTC
TRBJ2-2 | . | . | TRBV27 | CASSLSPPPGELFF | TGTGCCAGCAGTTTATCTCCACCCCCCGGGGAGCTGTTTTTT
TRBJ2-7 | . | . | TRBV5-1 | CASSLWQGEYEQYF | TGCGCCAGCAGCCTCTGGCAGGGTGAATACGAGCAGTACTTC
TRBJ2-7 | . | . | TRBV14 | CASSRRGLTYEQYF | TGTGCCAGCAGCCGCCGGGGGCTAACCTACGAGCAGTACTTC
TRBJ1-2 | . | . | TRBV5-1 | CASSYKQGLANGYTF | TGCGCCAGCAGCTACAAACAGGGCCTGGCGAATGGCTACACCTTC